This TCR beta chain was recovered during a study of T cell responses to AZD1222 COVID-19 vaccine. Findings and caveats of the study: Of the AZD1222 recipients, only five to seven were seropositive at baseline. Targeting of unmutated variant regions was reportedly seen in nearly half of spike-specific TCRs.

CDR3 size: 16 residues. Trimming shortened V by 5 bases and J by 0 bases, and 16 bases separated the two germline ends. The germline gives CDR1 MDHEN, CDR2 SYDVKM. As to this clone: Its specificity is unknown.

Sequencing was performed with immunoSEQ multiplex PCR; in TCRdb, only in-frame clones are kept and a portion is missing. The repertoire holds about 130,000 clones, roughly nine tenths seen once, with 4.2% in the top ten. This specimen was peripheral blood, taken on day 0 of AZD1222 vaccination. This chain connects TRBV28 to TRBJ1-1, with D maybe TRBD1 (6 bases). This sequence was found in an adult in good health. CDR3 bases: TGTGCCAGCAGTGCCCTATACAGGGAAATGAACACTGAAGCTTTCTTT. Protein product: CASSALYREMNTEAFF.